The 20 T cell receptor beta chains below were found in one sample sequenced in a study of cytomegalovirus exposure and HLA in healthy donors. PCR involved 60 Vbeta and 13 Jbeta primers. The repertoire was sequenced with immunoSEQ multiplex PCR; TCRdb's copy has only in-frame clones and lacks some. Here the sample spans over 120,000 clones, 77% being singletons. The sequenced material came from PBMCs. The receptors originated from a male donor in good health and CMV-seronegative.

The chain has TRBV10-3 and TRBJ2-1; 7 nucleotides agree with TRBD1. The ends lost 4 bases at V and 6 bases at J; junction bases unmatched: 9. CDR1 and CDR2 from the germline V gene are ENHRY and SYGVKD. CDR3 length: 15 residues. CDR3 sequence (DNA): TGTGCCATCAGTGGAGTAGACAGGGCAAGCAATGAGCAGTTCTTC. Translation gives CAISGVDRASNEQFF.

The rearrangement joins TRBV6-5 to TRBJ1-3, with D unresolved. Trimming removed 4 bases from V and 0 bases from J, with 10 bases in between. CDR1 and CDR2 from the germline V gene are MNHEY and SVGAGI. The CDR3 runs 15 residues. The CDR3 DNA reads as TGTGCCAGCAGTTCTAGGATAATCTCTGGAAACACCATATATTTT. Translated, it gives CASSSRIISGNTIYF.

The CDR3 nucleotides read TGTGCCAGCAGGAGGGCGGAAGGAAACACCATATATTTT. Translation gives CASRRAEGNTIYF. The chain recombines TRBV6-6 with TRBJ1-3; no clear D gene. This CDR3 has 13 residues. Germline values: CDR1 MNHNY, CDR2 SVGAGI (reference sequence). V dropped 6 bases and J dropped 4 bases, with 10 bases sitting between them.

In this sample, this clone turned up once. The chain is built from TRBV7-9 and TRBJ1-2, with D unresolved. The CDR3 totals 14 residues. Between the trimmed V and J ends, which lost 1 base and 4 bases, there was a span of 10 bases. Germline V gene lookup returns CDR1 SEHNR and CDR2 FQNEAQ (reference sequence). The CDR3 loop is CASSLDPGAYGYTF. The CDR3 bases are TGTGCCAGCAGCTTAGATCCGGGAGCCTATGGCTACACCTTC. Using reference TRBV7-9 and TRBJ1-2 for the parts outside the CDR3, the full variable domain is DTGVSQNPRHKITKRGQNVTFRCDPISEHNRLYWYRQTLGQGPEFLTYFQNEAQLEKSRLLSDRFSAERPKGSFSTLEIQRTEQGDSAMYLCASSLDPGAYGYTFGSGTRLTVV.

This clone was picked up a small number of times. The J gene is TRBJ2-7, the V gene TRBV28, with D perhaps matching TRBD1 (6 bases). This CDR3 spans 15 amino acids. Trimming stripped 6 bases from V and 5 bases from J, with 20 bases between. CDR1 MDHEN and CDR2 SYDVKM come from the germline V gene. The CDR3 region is CASRVGQGRWNEQYF. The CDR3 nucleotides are TGTGCCAGCAGGGTTGGGCAGGGGCGTTGGAACGAGCAGTACTTC.

CDR3 DNA: TGTGCCAGCAGCTTGGTAGGAGCCCTTAGCAATCAGCCCCAGCATTTT. Amino acids: CASSLVGALSNQPQHF. V usage is TRBV5-8 and J usage is TRBJ1-5; D is ambiguous. The CDR3 is 16 residues long. The germline V gene encodes CDR1 SGHTS and CDR2 YDEGEE. Trimming removed 0 bases at V and 0 bases at J, with 10 bases between.

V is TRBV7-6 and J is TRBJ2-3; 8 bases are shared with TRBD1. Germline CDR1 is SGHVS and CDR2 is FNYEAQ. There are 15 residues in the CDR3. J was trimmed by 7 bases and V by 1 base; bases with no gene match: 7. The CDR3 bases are TGTGCCAGCAGCTTAGACTGGACAGGGTCCAATACGCAGTATTTT. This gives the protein CASSLDWTGSNTQYF.

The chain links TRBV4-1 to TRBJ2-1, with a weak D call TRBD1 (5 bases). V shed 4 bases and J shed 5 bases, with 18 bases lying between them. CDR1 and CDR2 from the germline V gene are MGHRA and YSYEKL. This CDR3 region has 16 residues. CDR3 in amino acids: CASSLEKGLENNEQFF. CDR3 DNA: TGCGCCAGCAGCCTCGAAAAGGGGTTGGAAAACAATGAGCAGTTCTTC.

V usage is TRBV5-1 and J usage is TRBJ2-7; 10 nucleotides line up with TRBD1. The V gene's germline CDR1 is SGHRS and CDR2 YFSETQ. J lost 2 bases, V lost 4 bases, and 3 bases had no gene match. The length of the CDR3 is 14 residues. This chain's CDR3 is CASSRDRGAYEQYF. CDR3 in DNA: TGCGCCAGCAGCCGGGACAGGGGAGCCTACGAGCAGTACTTC.

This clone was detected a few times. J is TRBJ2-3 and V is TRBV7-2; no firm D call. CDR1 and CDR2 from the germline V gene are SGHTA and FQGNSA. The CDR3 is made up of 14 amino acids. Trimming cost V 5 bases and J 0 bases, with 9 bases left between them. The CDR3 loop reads CASSPLGSTDTQYF. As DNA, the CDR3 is TGTGCCAGCAGCCCCCTCGGGAGCACAGATACGCAGTATTTT.

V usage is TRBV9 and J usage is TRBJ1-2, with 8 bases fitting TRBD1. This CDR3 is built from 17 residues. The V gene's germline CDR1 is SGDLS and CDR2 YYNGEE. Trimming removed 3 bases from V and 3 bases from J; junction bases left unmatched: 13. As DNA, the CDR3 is TGTGCCAGCAGCGCAGCTCGACAGGGGCGAATGGACTATGGCTACACCTTC. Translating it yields CASSAARQGRMDYGYTF.

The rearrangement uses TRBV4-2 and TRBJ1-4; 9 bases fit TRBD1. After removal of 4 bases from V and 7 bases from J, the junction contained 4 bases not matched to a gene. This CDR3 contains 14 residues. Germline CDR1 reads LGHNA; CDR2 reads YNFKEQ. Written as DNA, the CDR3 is TGTGCCAGCAGCCCCACAGGGGGCCTTGAAAAACTGTTTTTT. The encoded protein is CASSPTGGLEKLFF.

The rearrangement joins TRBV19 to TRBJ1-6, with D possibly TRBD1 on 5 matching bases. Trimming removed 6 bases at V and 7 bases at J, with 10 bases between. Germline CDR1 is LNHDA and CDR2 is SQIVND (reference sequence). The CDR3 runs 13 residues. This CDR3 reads CASRQVGNSPLHF. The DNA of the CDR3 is TGTGCCAGTAGACAGGTGGGGAATTCACCCCTCCACTTT.

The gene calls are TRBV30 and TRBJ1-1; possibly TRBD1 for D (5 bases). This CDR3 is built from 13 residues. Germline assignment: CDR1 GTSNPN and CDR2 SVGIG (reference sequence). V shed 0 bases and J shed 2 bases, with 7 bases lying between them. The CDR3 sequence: CAWSVQENTEAFF. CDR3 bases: TGTGCCTGGAGTGTACAGGAAAACACTGAAGCTTTCTTT.

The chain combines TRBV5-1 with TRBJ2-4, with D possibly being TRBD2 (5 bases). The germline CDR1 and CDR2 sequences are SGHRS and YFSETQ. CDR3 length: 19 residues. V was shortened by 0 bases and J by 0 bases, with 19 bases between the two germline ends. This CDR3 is CASSLGTVLLGGAKNIQYF. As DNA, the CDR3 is TGCGCCAGCAGCTTGGGGACGGTGCTACTCGGAGGAGCCAAAAACATTCAGTACTTC.

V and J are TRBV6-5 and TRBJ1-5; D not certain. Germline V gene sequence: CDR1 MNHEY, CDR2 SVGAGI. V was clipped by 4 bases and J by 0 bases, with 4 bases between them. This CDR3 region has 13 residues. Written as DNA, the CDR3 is TGTGCCAGCAGTTCCTATAGCAATCAGCCCCAGCATTTT. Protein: CASSSYSNQPQHF.

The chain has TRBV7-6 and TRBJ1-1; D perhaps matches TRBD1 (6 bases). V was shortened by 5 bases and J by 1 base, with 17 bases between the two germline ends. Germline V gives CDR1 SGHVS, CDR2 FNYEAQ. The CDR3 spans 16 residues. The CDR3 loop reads CASSLGGGERNTEAFF. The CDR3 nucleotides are TGTGCCAGCAGCCTGGGAGGGGGGGAAAGGAACACTGAAGCTTTCTTT.

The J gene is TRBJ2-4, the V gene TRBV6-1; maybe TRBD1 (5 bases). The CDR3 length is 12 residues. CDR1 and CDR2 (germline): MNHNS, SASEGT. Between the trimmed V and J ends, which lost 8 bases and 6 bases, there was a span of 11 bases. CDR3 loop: CASQGSINIQYF. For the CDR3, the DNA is TGTGCCAGCCAGGGTTCGATAAACATTCAGTACTTC.

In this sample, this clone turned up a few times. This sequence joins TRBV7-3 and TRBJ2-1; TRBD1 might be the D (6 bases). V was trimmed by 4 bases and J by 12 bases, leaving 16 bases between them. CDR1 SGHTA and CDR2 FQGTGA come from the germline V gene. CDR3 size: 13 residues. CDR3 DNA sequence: TGTGCCAGCAGCTCGACCCCGGGACAATCGCAGTTCTTC. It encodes CASSSTPGQSQFF.

In DNA, the CDR3 is TGTGCCAGCAGCCAAGAACTAGCGGGAGGGCCATACAATGAGCAGTTCTTC. Translation gives CASSQELAGGPYNEQFF. The V and J genes are TRBV4-2 and TRBJ2-1, with 13 bases that match TRBD2. The germline V gene has CDR1 LGHNA and CDR2 YNFKEQ. This CDR3 is 17 amino acids long. V was pared by 0 bases and J by 4 bases, with 3 bases of the junction left unmatched.